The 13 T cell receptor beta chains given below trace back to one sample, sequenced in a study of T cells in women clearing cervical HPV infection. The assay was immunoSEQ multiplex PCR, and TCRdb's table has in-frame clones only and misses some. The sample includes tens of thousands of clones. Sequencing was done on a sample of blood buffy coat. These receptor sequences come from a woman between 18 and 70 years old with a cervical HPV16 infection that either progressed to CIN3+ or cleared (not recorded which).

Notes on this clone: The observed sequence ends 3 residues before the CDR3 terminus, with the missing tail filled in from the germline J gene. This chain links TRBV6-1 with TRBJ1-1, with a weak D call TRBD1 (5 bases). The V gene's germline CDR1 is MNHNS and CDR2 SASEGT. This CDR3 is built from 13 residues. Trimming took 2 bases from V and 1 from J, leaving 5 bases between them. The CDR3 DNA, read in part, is TGTGCCAGCAGTGAACAGGGGAACACTGAA. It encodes CASSEQGNTE. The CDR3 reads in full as CASSEQGNTEAFF.

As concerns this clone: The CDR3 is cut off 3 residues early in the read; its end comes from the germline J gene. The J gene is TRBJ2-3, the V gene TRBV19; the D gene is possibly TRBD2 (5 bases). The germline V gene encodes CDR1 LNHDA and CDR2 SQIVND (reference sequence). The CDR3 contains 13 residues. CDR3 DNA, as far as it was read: TGTGCCAGTAGTTTTGGCGGGCCTCAGCCG. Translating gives CASSFGGPQP. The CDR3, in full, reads CASSFGGPQPQYF. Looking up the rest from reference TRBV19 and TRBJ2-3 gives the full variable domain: DGGITQSPKYLFRKEGQNVTLSCEQNLNHDAMYWYRQDPGQGLRLIYYSQIVNDFQKGDIAEGYSVSREKKESFPLTVTSAQKNPTAFYLCASSFGGPQPQYFGPGTRLTVL.

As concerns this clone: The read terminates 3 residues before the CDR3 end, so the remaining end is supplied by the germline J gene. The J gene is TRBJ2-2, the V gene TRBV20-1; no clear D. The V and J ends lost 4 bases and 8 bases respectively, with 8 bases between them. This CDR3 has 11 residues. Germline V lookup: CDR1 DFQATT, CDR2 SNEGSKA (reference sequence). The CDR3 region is CSANIFGELFF. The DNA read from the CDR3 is TGCAGTGCTAATATATTTGGGGAG.

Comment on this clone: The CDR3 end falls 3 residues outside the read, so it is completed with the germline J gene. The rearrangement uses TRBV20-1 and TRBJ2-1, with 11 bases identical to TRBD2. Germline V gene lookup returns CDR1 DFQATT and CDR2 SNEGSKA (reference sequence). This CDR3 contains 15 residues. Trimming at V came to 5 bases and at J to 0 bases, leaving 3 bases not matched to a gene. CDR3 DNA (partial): TGCAGTGCTCTTAGCGGGGGGGTCTCCTACAATGAG. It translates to CSALSGGVSYNE. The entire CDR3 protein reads CSALSGGVSYNEQFF.

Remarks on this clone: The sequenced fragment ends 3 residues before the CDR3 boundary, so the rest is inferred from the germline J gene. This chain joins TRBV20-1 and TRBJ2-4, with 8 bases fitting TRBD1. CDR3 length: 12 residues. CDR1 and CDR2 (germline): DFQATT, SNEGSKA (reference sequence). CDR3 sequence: CSATPGQESQYF. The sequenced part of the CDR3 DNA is TGCAGTGCTACTCCGGGACAGGAATCT.

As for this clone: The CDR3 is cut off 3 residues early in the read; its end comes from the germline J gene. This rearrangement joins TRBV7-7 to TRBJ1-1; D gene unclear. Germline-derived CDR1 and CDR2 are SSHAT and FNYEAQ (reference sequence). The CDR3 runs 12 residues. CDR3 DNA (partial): TGTGCCAGCAGCTTAGTTAGCAGAGAA. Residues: CASSLVSRE. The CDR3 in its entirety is CASSLVSREAFF.

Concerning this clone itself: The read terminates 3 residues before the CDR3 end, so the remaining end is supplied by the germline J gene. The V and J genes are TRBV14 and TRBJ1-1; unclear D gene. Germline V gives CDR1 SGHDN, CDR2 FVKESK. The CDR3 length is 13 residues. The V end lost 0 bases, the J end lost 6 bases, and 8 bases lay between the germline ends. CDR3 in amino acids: CASSQDWSAEAFF. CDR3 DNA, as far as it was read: TGTGCCAGCAGCCAAGATTGGAGCGCTGAA.

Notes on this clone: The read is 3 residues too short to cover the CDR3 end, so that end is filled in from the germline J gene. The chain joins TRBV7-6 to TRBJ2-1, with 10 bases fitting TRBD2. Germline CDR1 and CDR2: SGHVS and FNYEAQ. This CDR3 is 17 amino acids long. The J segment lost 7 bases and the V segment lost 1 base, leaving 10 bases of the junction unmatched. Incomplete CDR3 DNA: TGTGCCAGCAGCTTAGGGCCCCAGGAGCGGGAGGGGAATGAG. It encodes CASSLGPQEREGNE. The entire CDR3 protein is CASSLGPQEREGNEQFF.

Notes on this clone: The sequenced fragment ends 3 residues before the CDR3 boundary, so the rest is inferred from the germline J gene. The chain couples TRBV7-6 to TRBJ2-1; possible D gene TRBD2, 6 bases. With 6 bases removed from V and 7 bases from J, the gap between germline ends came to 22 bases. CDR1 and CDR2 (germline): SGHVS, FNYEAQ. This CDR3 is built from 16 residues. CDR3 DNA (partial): TGTGCCAGCAGGCGGGGTACAGCTAGGTTAAGGAATGAG. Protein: CASRRGTARLRNE. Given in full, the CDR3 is CASRRGTARLRNEQFF. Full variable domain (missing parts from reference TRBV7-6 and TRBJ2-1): GAGVSQSPRYKVTKRGQDVALRCDPISGHVSLYWYRQALGQGPEFLTYFNYEAQQDKSGLPNDRFSAERPEGSISTLTIQRTEQRDSAMYRCASRRGTARLRNEQFFGPGTRLTVL.

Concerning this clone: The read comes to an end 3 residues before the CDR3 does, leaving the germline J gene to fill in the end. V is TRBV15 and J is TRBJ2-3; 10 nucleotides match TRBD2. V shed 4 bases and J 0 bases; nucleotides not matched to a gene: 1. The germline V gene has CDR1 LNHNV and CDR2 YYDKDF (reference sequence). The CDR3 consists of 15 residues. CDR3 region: CATSTSGRSTDTQYF. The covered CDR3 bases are TGTGCCACCAGCACTAGCGGGAGAAGCACAGATACG.

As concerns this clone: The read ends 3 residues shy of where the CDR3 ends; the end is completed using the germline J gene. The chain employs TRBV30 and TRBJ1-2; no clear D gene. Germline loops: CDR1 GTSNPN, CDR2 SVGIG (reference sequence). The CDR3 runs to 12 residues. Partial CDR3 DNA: TGTGCCTGCCATGCGGTAGCCTACGAC. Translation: CACHAVAYD. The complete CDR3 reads CACHAVAYDYTF.

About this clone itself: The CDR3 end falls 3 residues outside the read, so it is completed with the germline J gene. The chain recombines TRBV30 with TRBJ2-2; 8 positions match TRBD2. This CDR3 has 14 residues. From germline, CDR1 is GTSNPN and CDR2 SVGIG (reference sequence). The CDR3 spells CAESIGLGGEKLFF. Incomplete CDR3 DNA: TGTGCCGAATCGATCGGACTCGGGGGGGAAAAG. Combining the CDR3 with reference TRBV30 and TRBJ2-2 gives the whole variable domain SQTIHQWPATLVQPVGSPLSLECTVEGTSNPNLYWYRQAAGRGLQLLFYSVGIGQISSEVPQNLSASRPQDRQFILSSKKLLLSDSGFYLCAESIGLGGEKLFFGEGSRLTVL.

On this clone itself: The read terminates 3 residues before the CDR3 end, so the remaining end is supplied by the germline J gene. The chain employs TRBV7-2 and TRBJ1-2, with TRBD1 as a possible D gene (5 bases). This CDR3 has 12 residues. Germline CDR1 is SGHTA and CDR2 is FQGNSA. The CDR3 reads CASSYRQSGYTF. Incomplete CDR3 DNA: TGTGCCAGCAGCTACCGACAGAGCGGC.